The rows below give T cell receptor beta chains drawn from one sample of a study of T cells in Graves' hyperthyroidism and ophthalmopathy. TCRdb re-called the multiplex PCR reads with MiXCR, one entry per CDR3 protein. This sample carries approximately 630,000 distinct CDR3 sequences, 15% to 20% of them seen once, and the ten largest clones take 3.5% to 4%. Sequenced input: blood. These TCRs come from a woman under 40 with Graves' hyperthyroidism. Both conserved end residues are part of each CDR3. A row's size may be missing; if present it is once, few, many or a size class.

TRBJ1-3	TRBV9	.	CASSDFDRLGNTIYF
TRBJ2-7	TRBV27	.	CATLGVAYEQYF
TRBJ1-1	TRBV11-2	many	CASSLSDSMNTEAFF
TRBJ1-1	TRBV14	few	CASSQYREFWTEAFF
TRBJ1-1	TRBV18	many	CASSRTAQTRNTEAFF
TRBJ1-2	TRBV19	many	CALKTTTGTRDNYGYTF
TRBJ2-5	TRBV20-1	.	CSAQGGGSQETQYF
TRBJ1-1	TRBV6-1	many	CASNSRQGLKSEAFF
TRBJ1-2	TRBV18	.	CASSPFSQNYGYTF
TRBJ1-1	TRBV11-2	many	CASSQLTGTEAFF
TRBJ2-1	TRBV20-1	.	CSAIWTSGRVSNEQFF
TRBJ2-6	TRBV19	few	CASSIAGANVLTF
TRBJ2-1	TRBV12-5	few	CASASDIAGAYNEQFF
TRBJ2-5	TRBV6-2/TRBV6-3	few	CASSYQTGTETQYF
TRBJ1-1	TRBV6-1	.	CASRGQGAAEASF
TRBJ1-1	TRBV7-8	many	CASSFGLWDLTEAFF
TRBJ1-2	TRBV20-1	many	CSPEEDYGYTF
TRBJ2-1	TRBV18	many	CASSLTEDNEQFF
TRBJ1-5	TRBV20-1	.	CSARDRTNQAQHF
TRBJ2-7	TRBV20-1	many	CSARVGGLAGEGDYEQYF
TRBJ2-3	TRBV3-1	many	CASSPIASIDTQYF
TRBJ2-2	TRBV19	.	CASSIERGSTGELFF
TRBJ2-1	TRBV5-1	.	CASSLESRDLFEQFF
TRBJ1-5	TRBV28	many	CASSPRGRSNQPQHF
TRBJ2-1	TRBV7-9	many	CASSLRTSGSYNEQFF
TRBJ2-3	TRBV28	many	CASSLLTGIADTQYF
TRBJ2-3	TRBV7-2	many	CASSLLAGVIGDTQYF
TRBJ1-2	TRBV30	few	CAWSRTENYGYTF
TRBJ2-5	TRBV11-3	many	CASSLGAGVETQYF
TRBJ2-1	TRBV18	.	CASSPGSGGLAGDEQFF
TRBJ2-1	TRBV7-9	.	CASESGTVGEQFF
TRBJ2-7	TRBV2	many	CASSEIESGSSYEQYF
TRBJ1-2	TRBV5-1	many	CASSLAWGTYGYTF
TRBJ2-5	TRBV20-1	many	CSAGLAGGPETQYF
TRBJ1-1	TRBV5-8	few	CASSFGQPNTEAFF
TRBJ2-7	TRBV6-1	few	CASSEGGLVLEGHEQYF
TRBJ1-5	TRBV20-1	.	CSASWAMGSNQPQHF
TRBJ2-1	TRBV6-1	.	CASSPGTSGGEQFF
TRBJ1-4	TRBV5-1	few	CASSVRGLGEKLFF
TRBJ1-1	TRBV5-4	few	CASSLPNVENTEAFF
TRBJ2-5	TRBV6-2/TRBV6-3	many	CASTGLAKETQYF
TRBJ2-1	TRBV19	many	CATSRQDNEQFF
TRBJ2-7	TRBV2	few	CASSAQRGQTF
TRBJ1-1	TRBV10-1	many	CASSAAGVGNTEAFF
TRBJ2-1	TRBV30	many	CAWSGLGSGHYNEQFF
TRBJ2-1	TRBV18	.	CASSPPERLAGVIYEQFF
TRBJ2-4	TRBV12-3/TRBV12-4	.	CATHQGGENIQYF
TRBJ2-3	TRBV19	few	CASSMRGARDTQYF
TRBJ1-5	TRBV28	few	CASSLLLREARQPQHF
TRBJ2-5	TRBV12-3/TRBV12-4	many	CASSLSGLLQETQYF
TRBJ2-7	TRBV7-9	many	CASSFRNEGYEQYF
TRBJ2-5	TRBV3-1	many	CASTAAETQYF
TRBJ2-4	TRBV11-2	many	CASSLAYRTGAANIQYF